These 15 T cell receptor beta chains were sequenced from one sample in a study of response to subunit inactivated influenza vaccine. TCRdb reanalysed the RT-PCR reads using MiXCR and keeps one entry per CDR3 protein. The repertoire holds about 520,000 distinct CDR3 sequences, with approximately 24% as singletons. Material: CD4+ T cells sorted from PBMCs, obtained 4 to 6 days after vaccination. The origin of the receptors is a man in his fifties or sixties who received an inactivated influenza vaccine.

Ten or more counts support this clonotype. The J gene is TRBJ2-3, the V gene TRBV7-3; TRBD2 might be the D (6 bases). V lost 5 bases to trimming and J lost 2 bases, with 14 bases between them. The CDR3 totals 15 residues. Per germline, CDR1 SGHTA and CDR2 FQGTGA. The DNA of the CDR3 is TGTGCCAGCAGCCGGGACTCAAATCCCACAGATACGCAGTATTTT. It codes for CASSRDSNPTDTQYF.

This rearrangement joins TRBV6-5 to TRBJ1-1; D uncertain. V dropped 1 base and J dropped 1 base, with 10 bases sitting between them. The CDR3 sequence is 15 residues long. In germline, CDR1 is MNHEY, CDR2 SVGAGI. The CDR3, as DNA: TGTGCCAGCAGTTACTTCGGGTCGGGGAACACTGAAGCTTTCTTT. It specifies CASSYFGSGNTEAFF.

The chain recombines TRBV20-1 with TRBJ2-1, with 8 bases fitting TRBD2. The CDR3 is made up of 15 amino acids. After removal of 4 bases from V and 3 bases from J, the junction contained 8 bases not matched to a gene. Germline V gene data show CDR1 as DFQATT and CDR2 as SNEGSKA (reference sequence). CDR3 loop: CSAKTPAGGYNEQFF. CDR3 DNA sequence: TGCAGTGCTAAGACCCCTGCGGGAGGCTACAATGAGCAGTTCTTC.

The chain employs TRBV4-3 and TRBJ2-7; 12 bases fit TRBD2. This CDR3 has 16 amino acids. The V segment lost 0 bases and the J segment 3 bases; nucleotides outside the gene matches: 3. From germline, CDR1 is LGHNA and CDR2 YSLEER. The CDR3 region is CASSQELAGGHYEQYF. In nucleotides, the CDR3 is TGCGCCAGCAGCCAAGAACTAGCGGGAGGACACTACGAGCAGTACTTC.

The V call is TRBV7-9, the J call TRBJ1-1; D is undetermined. The V gene's germline CDR1 is SEHNR and CDR2 FQNEAQ (reference sequence). The CDR3 spans 14 residues. Deletions cut 6 bases from V and 0 bases from J, with 11 bases between. The CDR3 DNA follows: TGTGCCAGCAGTCCTCTGGGGATGAACACTGAAGCTTTCTTT. Translating gives CASSPLGMNTEAFF.

The chain joins TRBV6-1 to TRBJ1-5; TRBD1 agrees at 9 bases. V shed 6 bases and J 6 bases; nucleotides not matched to a gene: 6. The CDR3 contains 14 residues. The germline CDR1 and CDR2 sequences are MNHNS and SASEGT. The CDR3, as DNA: TGTGCCAGCAGCGGGACAGGGCAAGGTCAGCCCCAGCATTTT. Encoded protein: CASSGTGQGQPQHF.

The V gene is TRBV12-3 or TRBV12-4, the J gene TRBJ2-4; tentative D call: TRBD1 (5 bases). This CDR3 is built from 14 residues. V was trimmed by 7 bases and J by 0 bases, leaving 10 bases between them. Here the CDR3 DNA reads TGTGCCAGCAAAGCTCAGGGAGCCAAAAACATTCAGTACTTC. Encoded protein: CASKAQGAKNIQYF.

The sample holds a few counts of this clonotype. The rearrangement links TRBV11-1 to TRBJ2-2; 11 bases map to TRBD2. This CDR3 has 19 residues. V lost 5 bases to trimming and J lost 0 bases; unmatched junction nucleotides: 11. Germline V gene data show CDR1 as SGHAT and CDR2 as FQDESV (reference sequence). The DNA of the CDR3 is TGTGCCAGCAGCCTAGAAAGACTAGCGGGACTTGCGAACACCGGGGAGCTGTTTTTT. This translates into CASSLERLAGLANTGELFF. Full variable domain (remainder filled in from reference TRBV11-1 and TRBJ2-2): EAEVAQSPRYKITEKSQAVAFWCDPISGHATLYWYRQILGQGPELLVQFQDESVVDDSQLPKDRFSAERLKGVDSTLKIQPAELGDSAMYLCASSLERLAGLANTGELFFGEGSRLTVL.

The sample holds many counts of this clonotype. The rearrangement uses TRBV7-3 and TRBJ2-2; TRBD2 matches at 11 bases. This CDR3 contains 16 residues. V was pared by 5 bases and J by 1 base, with 3 bases of the junction left unmatched. Germline CDR1 is SGHTA and CDR2 is FQGTGA. The CDR3 DNA reads TGTGCCAGCAGCCCCGGACTAGCGGGGAACACCGGGGAGCTGTTTTTT. Translated, it gives CASSPGLAGNTGELFF.

The chain recombines TRBV24-1 with TRBJ2-7, with TRBD1 matching over 7 bases. Germline CDR1 reads KGHDR; CDR2 reads SFDVKD. After removal of 4 bases from V and 7 bases from J, the junction contained 12 bases not matched to a gene. The CDR3 totals 15 residues. In DNA form, the CDR3 reads TGTGCCACCAGTGACCCCGACAGGGAGTCGGATGAGCAGTACTTC. This codes for CATSDPDRESDEQYF.

V and J are TRBV3-1 and TRBJ2-5, with TRBD2 matching over 12 bases. The CDR3 is 16 residues long. The germline gives CDR1 LGHDT, CDR2 YNNKEL (reference sequence). Trimming at V came to 4 bases and at J to 3 bases, leaving 6 bases not matched to a gene. The CDR3: CASSLLAGGVKETQYF. The CDR3 DNA is TGTGCCAGCAGCCTACTAGCGGGGGGAGTGAAAGAGACCCAGTACTTC.

This clonotype turned up a few times. The chain recombines TRBV10-3 with TRBJ2-3; 12 positions agree with TRBD2. V trimming: 5 bases; J trimming: 0 bases; junction bases outside the gene matches: 3. The CDR3 has 16 amino acids. CDR1 is ENHRY and CDR2 is SYGVKD in the germline V gene. This chain's CDR3 is CAISKTSGGSTDTQYF. The CDR3 DNA reads as TGTGCCATCAGTAAGACTAGCGGGGGTAGCACAGATACGCAGTATTTT.

This chain connects TRBV6-5 to TRBJ1-2, with D maybe TRBD1 (5 bases). The CDR3 runs to 14 residues. V shed 4 bases and J shed 4 bases, with 13 bases lying between them. CDR1 and CDR2 from the germline V gene are MNHEY and SVGAGI. The CDR3, as DNA: TGTGCCAGCAGTTTTCTTAACGGGGCCTATGGCTACACCTTC. Translating gives CASSFLNGAYGYTF.

This clonotype appeared a single time. The V gene is TRBV12-3 or TRBV12-4, the J gene TRBJ1-6; D is undetermined. This CDR3 is 15 amino acids long. The V and J ends lost 3 bases and 6 bases respectively, with 12 bases between them. The CDR3 is CASSFGSWGNSPLHF. CDR3 in DNA: TGTGCCAGCAGTTTCGGCTCCTGGGGTAATTCACCCCTCCACTTT.

CDR3 in amino acids: CARSLAVDNEQFF. CDR3 nucleotide sequence: TGTGCCAGGAGTCTAGCGGTCGACAATGAGCAGTTCTTC. V usage is TRBV10-3 and J usage is TRBJ2-1; TRBD2 aligns across 7 bases. The germline CDR1 and CDR2 sequences are ENHRY and SYGVKD. This CDR3 has 13 amino acids. V gave up 10 bases and J gave up 5 bases; unmatched junction bases: 8.